This T cell receptor (beta chain) was sequenced for a study of T cells in Graves' hyperthyroidism and ophthalmopathy. Study-level results: Most clonotypes expanded in thyroid above 0.001 were likewise present in blood.

There are many counts of this clonotype. Its antigen remains unknown. Amplified TCR beta CDR3 regions came from RNA transcripts. The primer set for the first-round RT-PCR of the TCR CDR3 was HTBI. TCRdb processed the multiplex PCR reads anew with MiXCR; each CDR3 protein has one entry. The sample has about half a million distinct CDR3 sequences; around 16% are singletons. Researchers barred patients who had uncontrolled infection, other autoimmune disease, pregnancy or lactation. The diagnostic basis comprised clinical symptoms, serum thyroxine and TRAb, thyroid ultrasound and orbital computed tomography. Fresh peripheral blood, approximately 9.6 ml, yielded the PBMCs. The specimen sequenced was blood. This receptor was taken from a woman aged 25 to 39 with Graves' ophthalmopathy.

The CDR3 loop is CASSSDLSNQPQHF. The CDR3 DNA reads TGTGCCAGCAGTTCAGACCTTAGCAATCAGCCCCAGCATTTT. The rearrangement links TRBV6-1 to TRBJ1-5; D unclear. Trimming shortened V by 5 bases and J by 0 bases, and 8 bases separated the two germline ends. CDR1 and CDR2 (germline): MNHNS, SASEGT. The CDR3 contains 14 residues.